Shown below are 2 T cell receptor beta chains from a single sample sequenced in a study of early T cells in non-severe SARS-CoV-2 infection. TCRdb reanalysed the 5' RACE reads using MiXCR and keeps one entry per CDR3 protein. The table has 40,000 to 60,000 distinct CDR3 sequences, roughly 7.7% seen once; the top ten hold under 6.5%. The sample was whole blood. The receptors here all came from an adult who was a healthcare worker with PCR-confirmed SARS-CoV-2 infection or an uninfected control (not recorded which).

This chain links TRBV7-8 with TRBJ2-3; perhaps TRBD2 as D (5 bases). V shed 4 bases and J shed 2 bases, with 10 bases lying between them. Germline CDR1 SGHVS, CDR2 FQNEAQ. The CDR3 loop spans 14 amino acids. CDR3 DNA sequence: TGTGCCAGCAGCTCAGGACTCTCCACAGATACGCAGTATTTT. Translating it yields CASSSGLSTDTQYF. The variable domain in full, with the rest retrieved from reference TRBV7-8 and TRBJ2-3, is GAGVSQSPRYKVAKRGQDVALRCDPISGHVSLFWYQQALGQGPEFLTYFQNEAQLDKSGLPSDRFFAERPEGSVSTLKIQRTQQEDSAVYLCASSSGLSTDTQYFGPGTRLTVL.

This clonotype was seen ten or more times. The V and J genes are TRBV29-1 and TRBJ1-5; D is uncertain. V dropped 4 bases and J dropped 9 bases, with 10 bases sitting between them. Germline CDR1 is SQVTM and CDR2 is ANQGSEA. There are 11 residues in the CDR3. CDR3 DNA: TGCAGCGTTGTACTGGATGGGCCCCAGCATTTT. Its protein product is CSVVLDGPQHF.